These 19 T cell receptor beta chains originate from one sample sequenced in a study of T cells expressing NK-cell markers. From its re-call of the 5' RACE reads, TCRdb lists each CDR3 protein once, without DNA. This table lists about 440,000 distinct CDR3 sequences. Source material: blood T cells: a sorted CD56 or NKG2C T cell subset, CD4+ or CD8+ T cells, or bulk PBMC T cells (not recorded which). These receptors were collected from a woman aged 18 to 69 in good health.

The V gene is TRBV5-1, the J gene TRBJ2-2; there is no DNA to check the TCRdb D call of TRBD1. Per the germline V gene, CDR1 is SGHRS and CDR2 is YFSETQ. This CDR3 comprises 17 residues. The CDR3 is CASSLAVGTANTGELFF.

This chain connects TRBV24-1 to TRBJ2-1. The germline CDR1 and CDR2 sequences are KGHDR and SFDVKD. This CDR3 is built from 12 residues. This chain's CDR3 is CATSDLPHEQFF.

The chain combines TRBV30 with TRBJ2-3. CDR3 size: 13 residues. Germline V gives CDR1 GTSNPN, CDR2 SVGIG (reference sequence). CDR3 sequence reads: CAWTIGDTDTQYF.

The CDR3 is CATSRPGQLPPDGYTF. The chain combines TRBV15 with TRBJ1-2; as DNA is missing, the TRBD1 call by TCRdb cannot be tested. Germline CDR1 is LNHNV and CDR2 is YYDKDF (reference sequence). CDR3 length equals 16 residues. Full variable domain (outside the CDR3, taken from reference TRBV15 and TRBJ1-2): DAMVIQNPRYQVTQFGKPVTLSCSQTLNHNVMYWYQQKSSQAPKLLFHYYDKDFNNEADTPDNFQSRRPNTSFCFLDIRSPGLGDTAMYLCATSRPGQLPPDGYTFGSGTRLTVV.

The V call is TRBV18, the J call TRBJ2-6; the D call from TCRdb, TRBD2, cannot be confirmed without DNA. The CDR3 runs to 16 residues. Germline CDR1 reads KGHSH; CDR2 reads LQKENI. The CDR3 spells CASSPIALSGANVLTF.

The V and J genes are TRBV12-5 and TRBJ2-5; TCRdb names TRBD1, which stays unverified in the absence of DNA. The germline V gene has CDR1 LGHNT and CDR2 FRNRAP. The CDR3 spans 15 residues. CDR3 region: CASGSGSGMGETQYF.

The rearrangement uses TRBV28 and TRBJ2-1; no DNA is available, so the TRBD2 call from TCRdb remains unchecked. Germline CDR1 MDHEN, CDR2 SYDVKM. This CDR3 contains 12 residues. The CDR3 sequence: CASTPPSNEQFF.

This chain's CDR3 is CASSETGTGNSPLHF. This rearrangement joins TRBV7-2 to TRBJ1-6; the TCRdb call, TRBD1, lacks DNA for checking. Germline V gene lookup returns CDR1 SGHTA and CDR2 FQGNSA. The length of the CDR3 is 15 residues.

The V gene is TRBV5-5, the J gene TRBJ2-1; the TRBD2 assignment by TCRdb is unverifiable without DNA. Germline V gene data show CDR1 as SGHKS and CDR2 as YYEKEE (reference sequence). The CDR3 contains 19 residues. The CDR3 here is CASSWTHTSGYLSYNEQFF.

The V gene is TRBV20-1, the J gene TRBJ1-2; there is no DNA to check the TCRdb D call of TRBD1. Germline V gene data show CDR1 as DFQATT and CDR2 as SNEGSKA (reference sequence). CDR3 length equals 14 residues. The CDR3 region is CSARRGDRNYGYTF.

The chain combines TRBV7-3 with TRBJ2-3; TCRdb returns TRBD1, unconfirmable since there is no DNA. Germline CDR1 is SGHTA and CDR2 is FQGTGA. This CDR3 has 13 amino acids. The CDR3 spells CASSPAGQGPQYF. Complete variable domain (other parts from reference TRBV7-3 and TRBJ2-3): GAGVSQTPSNKVTEKGKYVELRCDPISGHTALYWYRQSLGQGPEFLIYFQGTGAADDSGLPNDRFFAVRPEGSVSTLKIQRTERGDSAVYLCASSPAGQGPQYFGPGTRLTVL.

The CDR3 sequence is CSVEDRAPEAFF. The chain is built from TRBV29-1 and TRBJ1-1. Per the germline V gene, CDR1 is SQVTM and CDR2 is ANQGSEA. The CDR3 runs 12 residues.

This chain uses TRBV5-6 with TRBJ2-3. The CDR3 consists of 14 residues. The germline V gene has CDR1 SGHDT and CDR2 YYEEEE. The chain's CDR3 is CASSLGRIGDTQYF.

This sequence joins TRBV18 and TRBJ1-4; the TRBD1 assignment by TCRdb is unverifiable without DNA. CDR1 KGHSH and CDR2 LQKENI come from the germline V gene. This CDR3 has 16 amino acids. The CDR3 protein is CASSHTIRGRVEKLFF.

The V gene is TRBV29-1, the J gene TRBJ1-1; TCRdb names TRBD1, which stays unverified in the absence of DNA. CDR1 and CDR2 (germline): SQVTM, ANQGSEA. The CDR3 is 14 residues long. CDR3 residues: CSVARGQGRSEAFF. Drawing the rest from reference TRBV29-1 and TRBJ1-1, the complete variable domain is SAVISQKPSRDICQRGTSLTIQCQVDSQVTMMFWYRQQPGQSLTLIATANQGSEATYESGFVIDKFPISRPNLTFSTLTVSNMSPEDSSIYLCSVARGQGRSEAFFGQGTRLTVV.

The J gene is TRBJ1-4, the V gene TRBV20-1. The germline CDR1 and CDR2 sequences are DFQATT and SNEGSKA (reference sequence). The CDR3 covers 13 residues. Here the CDR3 reads CSARATSHEKLFF.

The J gene is TRBJ1-1, the V gene TRBV6-1; with no DNA, the TCRdb D assignment of TRBD1 cannot be verified. CDR3 size: 15 residues. The germline gives CDR1 MNHNS, CDR2 SASEGT. CDR3 region: CASTGGRTSNTEAFF.

V gene TRBV2 combines with J gene TRBJ1-1; TCRdb's assignment of TRBD1 cannot be checked, as there is no DNA. Germline-derived CDR1 and CDR2 are SNHLY and FYNNEI. This CDR3 is 16 amino acids long. The CDR3 is CASSESGPDLGGMAFF.

V gene TRBV5-1 combines with J gene TRBJ1-1; no DNA is available, so the TRBD1 call from TCRdb remains unchecked. The germline CDR1 and CDR2 sequences are SGHRS and YFSETQ. The CDR3 length is 14 residues. The CDR3 sequence is CATSIRAGSTEAFF.